The subject of this entry is one TCR beta chain. CDR1 and CDR2 (germline): SGHAT, FQNNGV. The CDR3 contains 15 residues. Trimming cost V 4 bases and J 4 bases; bases outside gene matches: 9. This record comes from a study of OX40 agonist ivuxolimab in advanced cancers. Study background: Dose-escalation patients were diagnosed with hepatocellular carcinoma, melanoma, renal cell cancer or head and neck cancer.

The data were produced by immunoSEQ multiplex PCR, yet TCRdb's version contains in-frame clones alone and is incomplete. Of around 10,000 clones listed, over 60% are singletons. The V call is TRBV11-2, the J call TRBJ2-5, with 7 bases that match TRBD2. Sequenced here: CD4+ or CD8+ T cells sorted from blood, sampled in a trial of the OX40 agonist ivuxolimab. This sequence was found in an adult with an advanced solid tumor such as melanoma, head and neck, liver or kidney cancer. This CDR3 is CASSSRWGGRETQYF. CDR3 in DNA: TGTGCCAGCAGCTCTCGTTGGGGGGGGAGAGAGACCCAGTACTTC.